This entry lists 18 T cell receptor beta chains sequenced from one sample in a study of blood T cell repertoires in COVID-19. Only in-frame clones appear in the TCRdb table, and some are missing; sequencing was by immunoSEQ multiplex PCR. The sample consists of more than 100,000 clones, around 84% of them appearing once. Sequencing was carried out using peripheral blood. Receptor source: a human donor in a cohort sampled during active COVID-19.

The rearrangement links TRBV19 to TRBJ2-7, with a weak D call TRBD1 (6 bases). Germline V gene sequence: CDR1 LNHDA, CDR2 SQIVND (reference sequence). Trimming removed 10 bases from V and 0 bases from J, with 16 bases in between. The CDR3 totals 14 residues. CDR3 nucleotide sequence: TGTGCCACCGCTCGCCAGGGGAGCTCCTACGAGCAGTACTTC. Protein product: CATARQGSSYEQYF.

J is TRBJ2-7 and V is TRBV24-1; no firm D call. The V gene lost 12 bases and the J gene lost 4 bases, with 18 bases spanning the gap. CDR1 and CDR2 from the germline V gene are KGHDR and SFDVKD. The CDR3 length is 13 residues. DNA of the CDR3: TGTGCCTCGACGGGTCCTCGAATATACGAGCAGTACTTC. It codes for CASTGPRIYEQYF.

This clone has only one observation. This rearrangement joins TRBV30 to TRBJ2-6; no clear D gene. Germline V gene lookup returns CDR1 GTSNPN and CDR2 SVGIG (reference sequence). Deletions cut 8 bases from V and 0 bases from J, with 11 bases between. This CDR3 has 14 amino acids. The CDR3 spells CAATVASGANVLTF. The CDR3 bases are TGTGCCGCCACGGTTGCCTCTGGGGCCAACGTCCTGACTTTC.

This chain links TRBV5-3 with TRBJ1-1; a weak D match, TRBD1 (5 bases). TRBV5-3 carries the ORF label, with uncertain function. CDR3 size: 12 residues. The V and J ends lost 4 bases and 6 bases respectively, with 10 bases between them. The CDR3 spells CARSDSYSEAFF. The CDR3 bases are TGTGCCAGAAGCGACAGCTACTCTGAAGCTTTCTTT.

J is TRBJ1-2 and V is TRBV5-5, with a possible D match to TRBD1 (5 bases). The germline V and J ends were trimmed by 2 bases and 4 bases, with 12 bases remaining between them. From germline, CDR1 is SGHKS and CDR2 YYEKEE (reference sequence). The CDR3 length is 14 residues. The CDR3 DNA sequence: TGTGCCAGCAGCTTAGTGGACATGCCCTATGGCTACACCTTC. It codes for CASSLVDMPYGYTF.

This chain uses TRBV9 with TRBJ1-3, with D tentatively TRBD1 (6 bases). The V and J ends lost 4 bases and 2 bases respectively, with 13 bases between them. Germline values: CDR1 SGDLS, CDR2 YYNGEE. This CDR3 spans 15 amino acids. This CDR3 reads CASSPHRVAGNTIYF. The CDR3 DNA reads as TGTGCCAGCAGCCCACACAGGGTTGCTGGAAACACCATATATTTT.

This clone has only a few counts. The chain joins TRBV19 to TRBJ2-1; 7 nucleotides agree with TRBD1. Trimming cost V 4 bases and J 9 bases; bases outside gene matches: 3. CDR3 length equals 12 residues. Germline V lookup: CDR1 LNHDA, CDR2 SQIVND (reference sequence). In DNA, the CDR3 is TGTGCCAGTAGTAACTACAGGGGTGAGCAGTTCTTC. Translating it yields CASSNYRGEQFF.

The chain recombines TRBV5-1 with TRBJ1-1, with D perhaps matching TRBD1 (6 bases). This CDR3 contains 12 residues. Trimming pared 6 bases from V and 9 bases from J, leaving 15 bases between. Germline assignment: CDR1 SGHRS and CDR2 YFSETQ. The CDR3 region has the DNA TGCGCCAGCAACCGCAACGGGGGGCAAGCTTTCTTT. This sequence encodes CASNRNGGQAFF.

The chain uses TRBV7-2 and TRBJ2-7; the match to TRBD1 covers 8 bases. Germline lookup yields CDR1 SGHTA and CDR2 FQGNSA. The CDR3 length is 15 residues. V shed 0 bases and J 4 bases; nucleotides not matched to a gene: 5. CDR3 sequence (DNA): TGTGCCAGCAGCTTAGCACAGGGGGTCCCTTACGAGCAGTACTTC. This sequence encodes CASSLAQGVPYEQYF.

The chain combines TRBV30 with TRBJ1-4, with D unclear. Deletions cut 3 bases from V and 0 bases from J, with 11 bases between. CDR3 size: 15 residues. Germline V gene sequence: CDR1 GTSNPN, CDR2 SVGIG (reference sequence). CDR3 sequence reads: CAWRRWLATNEKLFF. In DNA form, the CDR3 reads TGTGCCTGGAGGAGATGGTTGGCAACTAATGAAAAACTGTTTTTT.

This clone was detected only a few times. V and J are TRBV27 and TRBJ1-1; D perhaps matches TRBD1 (6 bases). The length of the CDR3 is 14 residues. V was trimmed by 3 bases and J by 4 bases, leaving 12 bases between them. From germline, CDR1 is MNHEY and CDR2 SMNVEV (reference sequence). This CDR3 is CASSFQGIGTEAFF. The CDR3 DNA sequence: TGTGCCAGCAGTTTTCAGGGGATAGGCACTGAAGCTTTCTTT.

The chain couples TRBV19 to TRBJ2-5, with no clear D. Germline loops: CDR1 LNHDA, CDR2 SQIVND (reference sequence). This CDR3 is 15 amino acids long. Trimming took 5 bases from V and 0 from J, leaving 13 bases between them. The CDR3 reads CASSDTRYYQETQYF. The CDR3 DNA reads TGTGCCAGTAGTGACACCCGGTATTACCAAGAGACCCAGTACTTC.

The genes are TRBV19 and TRBJ2-2; 7 bases align to TRBD1. The CDR3 is made up of 14 amino acids. Germline V CDR1 and CDR2: LNHDA, SQIVND (reference sequence). The V and J ends lost 4 bases and 4 bases, in that order; junction bases with no gene match: 3. CDR3: CASSTTGPTGELFF. CDR3 bases: TGTGCCAGTAGTACGACAGGGCCCACCGGGGAGCTGTTTTTT.

The chain has TRBV18 and TRBJ1-4; TRBD1 matches at 7 bases. After removal of 4 bases from V and 2 bases from J, the junction contained 4 bases not matched to a gene. CDR3 length equals 15 residues. CDR1 is KGHSH and CDR2 is LQKENI in the germline V gene. CDR3 sequence reads: CASSQTGVTNEKLFF. The CDR3 DNA reads TGTGCCAGCTCACAAACAGGGGTGACTAATGAAAAACTGTTTTTT.

In DNA, the CDR3 is TGTGCCTGGACAAAGGACGAGGTTAGGGGGGGGCAGTACTTC. This codes for CAWTKDEVRGGQYF. The chain uses TRBV30 and TRBJ2-7, with TRBD2 as a possible D gene (7 bases). V was shortened by 4 bases and J by 9 bases, with 22 bases between the two germline ends. This CDR3 comprises 14 residues. Germline CDR1 GTSNPN, CDR2 SVGIG (reference sequence).

The CDR3 here is CASSTQGAIGNQPQHF. In nucleotides, the CDR3 is TGTGCCAGTAGTACGCAGGGGGCTATAGGCAATCAGCCCCAGCATTTT. The chain employs TRBV19 and TRBJ1-5; 8 positions match TRBD1. This CDR3 region has 16 residues. Germline V gene data show CDR1 as LNHDA and CDR2 as SQIVND (reference sequence). The V segment lost 4 bases and the J segment 2 bases; nucleotides outside the gene matches: 7.

This clone has just one count. The chain has TRBV7-9 and TRBJ1-2; D might be TRBD1 (6 bases). The CDR3 sequence is 15 residues long. V lost 7 bases, J lost 4 bases, and 19 bases lay in between. CDR1 is SEHNR and CDR2 is FQNEAQ in the germline V gene (reference sequence). CDR3 bases: TGTGCCAGCACCCGTCTTAGCCAGGGGTTCTATGGCTACACCTTC. This encodes CASTRLSQGFYGYTF. Together with reference TRBV7-9 and TRBJ1-2, the CDR3 gives the full variable domain: DTGVSQNPRHKITKRGQNVTFRCDPISEHNRLYWYRQTLGQGPEFLTYFQNEAQLEKSRLLSDRFSAERPKGSFSTLEIQRTEQGDSAMYLCASTRLSQGFYGYTFGSGTRLTVV.

CDR3 protein: CASSFGDNTEAFF. The CDR3 bases are TGCGCCAGCAGCTTCGGGGATAACACTGAAGCTTTCTTT. The rearrangement links TRBV5-1 to TRBJ1-1; D gene uncertain. The V gene's germline CDR1 is SGHRS and CDR2 YFSETQ. Trimming removed 2 bases at V and 2 bases at J, with 7 bases between. This CDR3 is 13 amino acids long.